Sequencing of this TCR beta chain was carried out in a study of blood T cell repertoires in COVID-19. CDR3 size: 13 residues. Per germline, CDR1 MNHEY and CDR2 SVGAGI. J gave up 12 bases and V 6 bases, and 10 bases lay outside the gene matches. TCRdb keeps only in-frame clones here, not all; method: immunoSEQ multiplex PCR. The sample shows some 280,000 clones, 75% to 90% of them seen only once. Sequenced input: peripheral blood. The V call is TRBV6-5, the J call TRBJ2-1, with 8 positions matching TRBD2. The clonotype was recovered from a woman aged 55-69 years with acute or convalescent COVID-19. This chain's CDR3 is CASSPGTSTGQFF. In DNA, the CDR3 is TGTGCCAGCAGCCCCGGGACTAGTACAGGGCAGTTCTTC.